The rows below give T cell receptor beta chains drawn from one sample of a study of OX40 agonist ivuxolimab in advanced cancers. Sequencing used immunoSEQ multiplex PCR; TCRdb keeps in-frame clones, though not all of them. The sample contains fewer than 15,000 clones, about four fifths of which appear only once. Sequenced here: CD4+ or CD8+ T cells sorted from blood, sampled in a trial of the OX40 agonist ivuxolimab. The receptor set was obtained from an adult with an advanced solid tumor such as melanoma, head and neck, liver or kidney cancer. The CDR3 runs from the conserved cysteine through the conserved F or W. The D gene is left open where the match is weak.

TRBD2	TRBV30	TRBJ2-1	CAWSRGLALSEQFF	TGTGCCTGGAGCCGGGGACTAGCGTTGTCTGAGCAGTTCTTC
TRBD1	TRBV7-8	TRBJ1-1	CASSLGRGVEAFF	TGTGCCAGCAGCTTAGGCAGGGGGGTTGAAGCTTTCTTT
-	TRBV19	TRBJ1-1	CASSEERLDSEAFF	TGTGCCAGTAGTGAGGAACGTTTAGACTCTGAAGCTTTCTTT
-	TRBV7-9	TRBJ2-1	CASSLGGIYNEQFF	TGTGCCAGCAGTTTAGGCGGGATATACAATGAGCAGTTCTTC
-	TRBV27	TRBJ2-7	CASSLKSGWNEQYF	TGTGCCAGCAGTTTAAAATCAGGCTGGAACGAGCAGTACTTC
-	TRBV6-1	TRBJ2-2	CASSYIGGAGELFF	TGTGCCAGCAGTTATATTGGGGGAGCCGGGGAGCTGTTTTTT
-	TRBV25-1	TRBJ2-3	CASTWGDTQYF	TGTGCCAGCACGTGGGGGGATACGCAGTATTTT
TRBD2	TRBV28	TRBJ2-3	CASSQLLTSGGPDTQYF	TGTGCCAGCAGTCAACTCCTAACTAGCGGGGGGCCAGATACGCAGTATTTT
-	TRBV6-6	TRBJ1-1	CASSYGGDWTDTEAFF	TGTGCCAGCAGTTACGGAGGGGACTGGACGGACACTGAAGCTTTCTTT
-	TRBV19	TRBJ2-7	CASSIPGPYYEQYF	TGTGCCAGTAGTATCCCGGGACCTTACTACGAGCAGTACTTC
-	TRBV4-3	TRBJ1-2	CASSRTVNYGYTF	TGCGCCAGCAGCCGGACAGTTAACTATGGCTACACCTTC
TRBD2	TRBV29-1	TRBJ2-2	CSVILAATGELFF	TGCAGCGTTATCCTAGCGGCCACCGGGGAGCTGTTTTTT
-	TRBV27	TRBJ1-5	CASSVIRSYSNQPQHF	TGTGCCAGCAGTGTTATACGGTCTTATAGCAATCAGCCCCAGCATTTT
-	TRBV27	TRBJ1-2	CASSLSDGYGYTF	TGTGCCAGCAGTTTATCAGACGGCTATGGCTACACCTTC
-	TRBV30	TRBJ2-5	CAWSTTYQETQYF	TGTGCCTGGAGTACTACTTACCAAGAGACCCAGTACTTC